The clone carrying this T cell receptor (beta chain) was seen ten or more times. Trimming stripped 6 bases from V and 4 bases from J, with 14 bases between. There are 14 residues in the CDR3. Germline V gene lookup returns CDR1 LNHDA and CDR2 SQIVND (reference sequence). As for time point: longitudinal time-point 2. 5'RACE with 10-nucleotide random UMIs generated the cDNA. One entry per CDR3 protein, called by TCRdb with MiXCR from the 5' RACE reads. This table holds about 90,000 distinct CDR3 sequences, roughly 13% found once. The data belong to a study of neurological immune-mediated disorders. The source of this sequence is a female donor with HTLV-1-associated myelopathy (HAM/TSP). The sample comprised PBMCs. V and J are TRBV19 and TRBJ2-3; D remains ambiguous. Here the CDR3 DNA reads TGTGCCAGTAGCGAATGGAGCCGCGCAGATACGCAGTATTTT. Translation gives CASSEWSRADTQYF.